This TCR beta chain appears in the sequencing data of a study of response to subunit inactivated influenza vaccine. In TCRdb, the RT-PCR reads were re-called with MiXCR into one record per CDR3 protein. The sample consists of more than 550,000 distinct CDR3 sequences, about 11% of them appearing once. The CDR3 loop spans 15 amino acids. Trimming removed 0 bases at V and 2 bases at J, with 12 bases between. CDR1 and CDR2 from the germline V gene are SGHKS and YYEKEE (reference sequence). These sequences were also reported in another study, on T cells expressing NK-cell markers. That report adds: It was by 5'RACE template switching with UMIs that TCR beta cDNA was made. Sorting of alpha-beta TCR T cells alone was achieved in several experiments with an anti-gamma-delta TCR antibody.

Sequencing used PBMCs from blood, obtained on the day of vaccination. The sequence derives from a man in his fifties or sixties who received an inactivated influenza vaccine. The rearrangement uses TRBV5-5 and TRBJ2-7; D is possibly TRBD1 (5 bases). In DNA form, the CDR3 reads TGTGCCAGCAGCTTGGATCCTTCAGGGACCTACGAGCAGTACTTC. This sequence encodes CASSLDPSGTYEQYF. The full variable domain, in which reference TRBV5-5 and TRBJ2-7 provide the parts outside the CDR3, is DAGVTQSPTHLIKTRGQQVTLRCSPISGHKSVSWYQQVLGQGPQFIFQYYEKEERGRGNFPDRFSARQFPNYSSELNVNALLLGDSALYLCASSLDPSGTYEQYFGPGTRLTVT.